One and the same sample provided the 27 T cell receptor beta chains below, sequenced in a study of T cells in Graves' hyperthyroidism and ophthalmopathy. Amplified TCR beta CDR3 regions came from RNA transcripts. First-round RT-PCR of the TCR CDR3 relied on the HTBI primer set. TCRdb re-called the multiplex PCR reads through MiXCR, storing one row per CDR3 protein. Altogether 600,000 to 650,000 distinct CDR3 sequences are present, less than 25% being singletons, with the ten largest covering 34%. Sequences were obtained from blood. The receptors were sampled from a man aged 25-45 years with Graves' ophthalmopathy.

As regards this clonotype: This may stem from a read error, because a much larger clone lies one nucleotide away. This chain joins TRBV27 and TRBJ2-3, with 7 nucleotides matching TRBD2. The CDR3 totals 16 residues. Germline V CDR1 and CDR2: MNHEY, SMNVEV (reference sequence). After removal of 2 bases from V and 1 base from J, the junction contained 6 bases not matched to a gene. Here the CDR3 reads CASSLDSSGRTDTQYF. The CDR3 coding sequence is TGTGCCAGCAGTTTAGATTCTAGCGGACGCACAGATACGCAGTATTTT.

The chain employs TRBV6-2 or TRBV6-3 and TRBJ2-5, with D uncertain. This CDR3 has 14 residues. Germline lookup yields CDR1 MNHEY and CDR2 SVGEGT. Trimming cost V 2 bases and J 7 bases, with 14 bases left between them. CDR3 bases: TGTGCCAGCAGTTACGAAATTGCCGGAGCGACCCAGTACTTC. This gives the protein CASSYEIAGATQYF.

This clonotype was seen at least ten times. The rearrangement uses TRBV5-1 and TRBJ2-7; TRBD1 agrees at 11 bases. Germline CDR1 is SGHRS and CDR2 is YFSETQ. This CDR3 spans 15 amino acids. V trimming: 4 bases; J trimming: 6 bases; junction bases outside the gene matches: 9. The DNA for the CDR3 is TGCGCCAGCAGCCCTGGACAGGGGGCGTCCGGCGAGCAGTACTTC. Translated: CASSPGQGASGEQYF.

This clonotype was counted a few times. The genes are TRBV6-1 and TRBJ1-1, with 7 bases identical to TRBD1. The CDR3 extends over 11 amino acids. Germline CDR1 is MNHNS and CDR2 is SASEGT. V shed 6 bases, J shed 9 bases, and the junction held 4 bases outside the gene matches. Here the CDR3 DNA reads TGTGCCAGCAGCTCGACAGGGAAAGCTTTCTTT. It yields the protein CASSSTGKAFF.

This clonotype was detected many times. CDR3 sequence reads: CASSPLSGANVLTF. CDR3 bases: TGTGCCAGCAGCCCCTTGTCTGGGGCCAACGTCCTGACTTTC. The chain employs TRBV6-2 or TRBV6-3 and TRBJ2-6; D remains ambiguous. The CDR3 extends over 14 amino acids. Per germline, CDR1 MNHEY and CDR2 SVGEGT. The V gene lost 6 bases and the J gene lost 1 base, with 7 bases spanning the gap.

A few counts support this clonotype. The J gene is TRBJ2-7, the V gene TRBV5-6, with 8 positions matching TRBD2. The germline gives CDR1 SGHDT, CDR2 YYEEEE. The CDR3 totals 16 residues. Trimming cost V 4 bases and J 2 bases; bases outside gene matches: 11. The CDR3 nucleotides read TGTGCCAGCAGCCCTTACCCGGGGGGGACCACCTACGAGCAGTACTTC. This sequence encodes CASSPYPGGTTYEQYF.

DNA of the CDR3: TGTGCCAGCAGTTTCGAGCGGGGAGCCTACAATGAGCAGTTCTTC. Its protein product is CASSFERGAYNEQFF. The chain carries TRBV28 and TRBJ2-1; 7 bases agree with TRBD2. Germline CDR1 and CDR2: MDHEN and SYDVKM. CDR3 length: 15 amino acids. The V and J ends lost 3 bases and 2 bases, in that order; junction bases with no gene match: 4.

This clonotype showed up many times. The chain recombines TRBV27 with TRBJ2-5; 8 bases map to TRBD1. CDR1 and CDR2 (germline): MNHEY, SMNVEV (reference sequence). V shed 6 bases and J 5 bases; nucleotides not matched to a gene: 11. This CDR3 spans 15 amino acids. The CDR3 coding sequence is TGTGCCAGCAGGGGCGGACAGGGCCCGCGGGAGACCCAGTACTTC. This codes for CASRGGQGPRETQYF.

This clonotype was counted only a few times. The V gene is TRBV6-1, the J gene TRBJ2-4, with a tentative D call TRBD1 (6 bases). This CDR3 has 16 amino acids. Trimming pared 1 base from V and 0 bases from J, leaving 10 bases between. The V gene's germline CDR1 is MNHNS and CDR2 SASEGT. The CDR3 spells CASSEEGQRAKNIQYF. DNA for the CDR3: TGTGCCAGCAGTGAAGAGGGACAAAGAGCCAAAAACATTCAGTACTTC.

This clonotype was observed many times. The chain couples TRBV2 to TRBJ1-5; D remains ambiguous. Germline values: CDR1 SNHLY, CDR2 FYNNEI. V was cut by 8 bases and J by 0 bases, with 11 bases left in between. This CDR3 contains 14 residues. The CDR3 here is CASADEDSNQPQHF. The CDR3 DNA reads TGTGCCAGCGCTGATGAGGATAGCAATCAGCCCCAGCATTTT.

This chain links TRBV11-1 with TRBJ2-2, with D perhaps matching TRBD2 (6 bases). Germline V gives CDR1 SGHAT, CDR2 FQDESV (reference sequence). Trimming took off 2 bases at V and 4 bases at J, with 11 bases between the two ends. The CDR3 spans 15 residues. CDR3 DNA sequence: TGTGCCAGCAGCTTAAGAGCGGGTATCACCGGGGAGCTGTTTTTT. This translates into CASSLRAGITGELFF.

This clonotype was counted a few times. The genes are TRBV27 and TRBJ2-1; tentative D call: TRBD2 (5 bases). The CDR3 contains 16 residues. V lost 4 bases, J lost 6 bases, and 19 bases lay in between. Germline CDR1 reads MNHEY; CDR2 reads SMNVEV (reference sequence). The CDR3 sequence is CASSSPGSLPFNEQFF. The CDR3 DNA follows: TGTGCCAGCAGTTCCCCGGGATCCCTCCCGTTCAATGAGCAGTTCTTC.

This clonotype was detected many times. The chain employs TRBV11-2 and TRBJ2-7; D is uncertain. Germline assignment: CDR1 SGHAT and CDR2 FQNNGV. V lost 4 bases and J 3 bases, leaving 13 bases between the germline ends. There are 14 residues in the CDR3. CDR3 residues: CASSSRYEYYEQYF. The CDR3 coding sequence is TGTGCCAGCAGCTCGCGCTACGAGTACTACGAGCAGTACTTC. The whole variable domain, filled in from reference TRBV11-2 and TRBJ2-7, reads EAGVAQSPRYKIIEKRQSVAFWCNPISGHATLYWYQQILGQGPKLLIQFQNNGVVDDSQLPKDRFSAERLKGVDSTLKIQPAKLEDSAVYLCASSSRYEYYEQYFGPGTRLTVT.

The sample holds a few counts of this clonotype. It differs at one base from a far larger clone, so likely a read error. This chain uses TRBV2 with TRBJ1-2, with D tentatively TRBD1 (6 bases). This CDR3 has 13 residues. CDR1 and CDR2 from the germline V gene are SNHLY and FYNNEI. Trimming pared 7 bases from V and 2 bases from J, leaving 11 bases between. The CDR3 is CASTPDRNYGYTF. The CDR3 nucleotides are TGTGCCAGCACCCCAGACAGGAACTATGGCTACACCTTC.

This clonotype was seen a handful of times. The chain links TRBV19 to TRBJ2-1; 16 bases fit TRBD2. Germline V lookup: CDR1 LNHDA, CDR2 SQIVND (reference sequence). V lost 6 bases and J lost 8; bases outside the gene matches: 4. The CDR3 totals 15 residues. The CDR3, as DNA: TGTGCCAGTAGGGGGACTAGCGGGAGGGCGCATGAGCAGTTCTTC. Translation: CASRGTSGRAHEQFF.

This clonotype appeared a few times. The chain is built from TRBV6-5 and TRBJ2-7; D ambiguous. Germline-derived CDR1 and CDR2 are MNHEY and SVGAGI. V dropped 6 bases and J dropped 4 bases, with 19 bases sitting between them. The CDR3 is 15 amino acids. CDR3 nucleotide sequence: TGTGCCAGCAGACACTCCTCAGGCTTCGGGTACGAGCAGTACTTC. Translating it yields CASRHSSGFGYEQYF.

This clonotype has only a few counts. The rearrangement links TRBV30 to TRBJ2-1; no clear D. The germline gives CDR1 GTSNPN, CDR2 SVGIG (reference sequence). The ends were cut back, 7 bases at V and 2 bases at J, with 3 bases in the middle. This CDR3 is 10 amino acids long. CDR3 DNA sequence: TGTGCCTTCGCCTACAATGAGCAGTTCTTC. It specifies CAFAYNEQFF.

This clonotype was seen a few times. V usage is TRBV11-2 and J usage is TRBJ2-7, with D perhaps given as TRBD1 or TRBD2 (5 bases each). Between the trimmed V and J ends, which lost 3 bases and 3 bases, there was a span of 18 bases. Germline-derived CDR1 and CDR2 are SGHAT and FQNNGV. The length of the CDR3 is 16 residues. The CDR3 nucleotides are TGTGCCAGCAGCTTCCCCAGGGTTAGAGCGGTCTACGAGCAGTACTTC. It specifies CASSFPRVRAVYEQYF.

This clonotype was counted a few times. V and J are TRBV7-6 and TRBJ1-2; TRBD1 agrees at 9 bases. V dropped 5 bases and J dropped 4; count of bases not matched to a gene: 20. The CDR3 extends over 19 amino acids. CDR1 is SGHVS, CDR2 FNYEAQ, per germline. CDR3 sequence reads: CASSPKPGPGQGELYGYTF. The CDR3 bases are TGTGCCAGCAGCCCCAAACCCGGCCCGGGACAGGGTGAACTCTATGGCTACACCTTC.

The chain has TRBV3-1 and TRBJ2-3; tentative D call: TRBD1 (6 bases). The ends were cut back, 4 bases at V and 9 bases at J, with 17 bases in the middle. This CDR3 has 14 residues. CDR1 is LGHDT and CDR2 is YNNKEL in the germline V gene (reference sequence). The CDR3 loop reads CASSPAQGPITQYF. The DNA of the CDR3 is TGTGCCAGCAGCCCCGCTCAGGGGCCCATAACGCAGTATTTT.

This chain uses TRBV20-1 with TRBJ2-7; the match to TRBD2 covers 11 bases. The CDR3 is 14 amino acids. The J segment lost 3 bases and the V segment lost 3 bases, leaving 4 bases of the junction unmatched. Germline V gives CDR1 DFQATT, CDR2 SNEGSKA (reference sequence). CDR3 in DNA: TGCAGTGCTAGGTCTCTAGCGGGGGGCTACGAGCAGTACTTC. Its translation is CSARSLAGGYEQYF.

This rearrangement joins TRBV28 to TRBJ1-2; D remains unclear. Germline-derived CDR1 and CDR2 are MDHEN and SYDVKM. There are 12 residues in the CDR3. Trimming cost V 3 bases and J 5 bases, with 7 bases left between them. The CDR3 nucleotides are TGTGCCAGCAGTTTCTTCGAATATGGCTACACCTTC. Encoded protein: CASSFFEYGYTF.

This clonotype was picked up a small number of times. The rearrangement joins TRBV27 to TRBJ1-4; 9 bases map to TRBD1. Germline lookup yields CDR1 MNHEY and CDR2 SMNVEV (reference sequence). The ends lost 3 bases at V and 8 bases at J; junction bases unmatched: 4. The CDR3 covers 14 residues. The CDR3 nucleotides read TGTGCCAGCAGTTTTGGACAGGGGAGGGAAAAACTGTTTTTT. Residues: CASSFGQGREKLFF.

The sample holds many counts of this clonotype. This rearrangement joins TRBV5-1 to TRBJ1-2; 11 nucleotides agree with TRBD1. The CDR3 sequence is 16 residues long. In germline, CDR1 is SGHRS, CDR2 YFSETQ. The ends lost 4 bases at V and 8 bases at J; junction bases unmatched: 13. CDR3 in DNA: TGCGCCAGCAGCCCACCACGGACAGGGGGCGCGGACGGCTACACCTTC. Amino acid sequence: CASSPPRTGGADGYTF.

There are a few counts of this clonotype. The chain has TRBV28 and TRBJ2-7, with D uncertain. V was trimmed by 4 bases and J by 0 bases, leaving 13 bases between them. The CDR3 spans 15 residues. Looked up from germline, CDR1 is MDHEN and CDR2 is SYDVKM. The CDR3 DNA reads TGTGCCAGCAGTTCACCGGCAGTGAGCTCCTACGAGCAGTACTTC. Protein: CASSSPAVSSYEQYF.

Only a few counts were recorded for this clonotype. V and J are TRBV15 and TRBJ2-3; 7 bases match TRBD1. Trimming at V came to 1 base and at J to 3 bases, leaving 10 bases not matched to a gene. The germline V gene has CDR1 LNHNV and CDR2 YYDKDF (reference sequence). This CDR3 comprises 17 residues. CDR3 in amino acids: CATSRVRTGGRTDTQYF. The CDR3 DNA is TGTGCCACCAGCAGAGTTAGGACAGGAGGACGGACAGATACGCAGTATTTT.

The V call is TRBV25-1, the J call TRBJ2-3; no clear D gene. CDR1 is MGHDK, CDR2 SYGVNS, per germline. The CDR3 has 14 residues. Trimming took 1 base from V and 2 from J, leaving 7 bases between them. CDR3: CASSESRYTDTQYF. CDR3 nucleotide sequence: TGTGCCAGCAGTGAATCCAGATACACAGATACGCAGTATTTT.